A single sample is the source of the 14 T cell receptor beta chains below, sequenced in a study of T-cell reconstitution after alpha-beta-depleted transplantation in children. Molecular barcoding with unique molecular identifiers was used for the TCRbeta library. Each CDR3 protein is one row after TCRdb ran MiXCR on the PCR reads. Of more than 450,000 distinct CDR3 sequences detected, around 18% appear once; the ten largest clones hold approximately 3%. This material consisted of PBMCs from the stem cell graft donor, taken from the stem cell graft. The origin of the receptors is a human donor who donated a stem cell graft to a child with acute lymphoblastic leukemia.

V gene TRBV13 combines with J gene TRBJ2-5; unclear D gene. Per germline, CDR1 PRHDT and CDR2 FYEKMQ (reference sequence). Trimming took off 1 base at V and 3 bases at J, with 6 bases between the two ends. The CDR3 runs to 13 residues. CDR3 amino acids: CASSLEEKETQYF. CDR3 bases: TGTGCCAGCAGCTTAGAGGAAAAAGAGACCCAGTACTTC.

This clonotype was seen only a few times. The chain carries TRBV5-1 and TRBJ2-7; 10 nucleotides align to TRBD1. The CDR3 covers 15 residues. Unmatched junction bases numbered 9, after V lost 4 bases and J lost 5 bases. Per germline, CDR1 SGHRS and CDR2 YFSETQ. The CDR3 reads CASSLGDRGPDEQYF. The CDR3 coding sequence is TGCGCCAGCAGCCTCGGGGACAGGGGTCCCGACGAGCAGTACTTC.

This clonotype was observed a few times. The chain combines TRBV3-1 with TRBJ2-6; D gene ambiguous. The germline CDR1 and CDR2 sequences are LGHDT and YNNKEL (reference sequence). Trimming cost V 4 bases and J 4 bases, with 14 bases left between them. CDR3 length equals 16 residues. The CDR3 DNA follows: TGTGCCAGCAGCCTTTTGGCCCCCGCCGGGGCCAACGTCCTGACTTTC. This gives the protein CASSLLAPAGANVLTF.

The chain is built from TRBV15 and TRBJ2-1; possible D gene TRBD2, 6 bases. This CDR3 has 12 amino acids. Germline assignment: CDR1 LNHNV and CDR2 YYDKDF (reference sequence). V was trimmed by 4 bases and J by 15 bases, leaving 16 bases between them. CDR3 sequence: CATSIPGLGWFF. CDR3 DNA: TGTGCCACCAGCATACCGGGACTGGGATGGTTCTTC.

This clonotype was seen a handful of times. The chain combines TRBV7-9 with TRBJ1-2, with TRBD1 matching over 12 bases. CDR1 is SEHNR and CDR2 is FQNEAQ in the germline V gene (reference sequence). The CDR3 spans 13 residues. V lost 3 bases to trimming and J lost 12 bases; unmatched junction nucleotides: 5. DNA of the CDR3: TGTGCCAGCAGCTTTGGGACAGGGGGCGCCGACACCTTC. Protein: CASSFGTGGADTF.

The genes are TRBV29-1 and TRBJ2-1; 9 nucleotides align to TRBD1. The V gene end was trimmed by 7 bases and the J gene end by 6 bases; junction bases not matched to a gene: 7. There are 13 residues in the CDR3. Germline CDR1 SQVTM, CDR2 ANQGSEA. The CDR3 DNA reads TGCAGCGGTACCGGGACAGGGCCCAATGAGCAGTTCTTC. This gives the protein CSGTGTGPNEQFF.

This sequence joins TRBV18 and TRBJ2-5; D is uncertain. In germline, CDR1 is KGHSH, CDR2 LQKENI. The CDR3 sequence is 14 residues long. Trimming left V 2 bases short and J 1 base short, with 8 bases between. The CDR3 region is CASSPFPGQETQYF. In DNA, the CDR3 is TGTGCCAGCTCACCATTTCCGGGCCAAGAGACCCAGTACTTC.

The chain employs TRBV6-1 and TRBJ1-2; D not certain. From germline, CDR1 is MNHNS and CDR2 SASEGT. The CDR3 has 14 residues. The V gene lost 8 bases and the J gene lost 2 bases, with 15 bases spanning the gap. CDR3 nucleotide sequence: TGTGCCAGCGGATCCGGGCGGGGAAACTATGGCTACACCTTC. Encoded protein: CASGSGRGNYGYTF.

This clonotype was recorded a few times. The genes are TRBV7-8 and TRBJ2-7; TRBD1 matches at 7 bases. Per germline, CDR1 SGHVS and CDR2 FQNEAQ. Trimming cost V 2 bases and J 0 bases; bases outside gene matches: 1. The CDR3 has 14 residues. The CDR3 DNA reads as TGTGCCAGCAGCTTATGGGACAGCTCCTACGAGCAGTACTTC. It specifies CASSLWDSSYEQYF.

This chain uses TRBV5-1 with TRBJ2-7, with 12 positions matching TRBD2. The trim removed 0 bases at V and 0 bases at J, leaving 4 bases unmatched. The CDR3 contains 17 residues. Germline V gene data show CDR1 as SGHRS and CDR2 as YFSETQ. The CDR3, as DNA: TGCGCCAGCAGCTTGGCCGGACTAGCGGGACCCTCCTACGAGCAGTACTTC. This codes for CASSLAGLAGPSYEQYF. The entire variable domain, with the rest obtained from reference TRBV5-1 and TRBJ2-7, is as follows: KAGVTQTPRYLIKTRGQQVTLSCSPISGHRSVSWYQQTPGQGLQFLFEYFSETQRNKGNFPGRFSGRQFSNSRSEMNVSTLELGDSALYLCASSLAGLAGPSYEQYFGPGTRLTVT.

This clonotype was seen at least ten times. The CDR3 region is CSASGGRGELVRTF. The CDR3 DNA reads TGCAGTGCTAGCGGGGGAAGGGGGGAATTGGTGAGGACCTTC. The chain has TRBV20-1 and TRBJ1-2; tentatively, D is TRBD1 (6 bases). V lost 3 bases and J lost 14, with 25 bases in between. The CDR3 has 14 amino acids. CDR1 is DFQATT, CDR2 SNEGSKA, per germline (reference sequence).

Concerning this clonotype: Relative to the germline gene, one junction end is altered; a read error may explain this. The chain recombines TRBV20-1 with TRBJ2-1, with 9 bases matching TRBD2. CDR1 DFQATT and CDR2 SNEGSKA come from the germline V gene (reference sequence). This CDR3 is 15 amino acids long. CDR3 in amino acids: CCARVPAGGWNEQFF. The CDR3 coding sequence is TGCTGTGCTAGAGTGCCAGCGGGAGGATGGAATGAGCAGTTCTTC.

This clonotype was found a few times. This chain joins TRBV20-1 and TRBJ2-3; 9 bases are a match to TRBD2. CDR3 length: 15 residues. Germline CDR1 and CDR2: DFQATT and SNEGSKA (reference sequence). Losses at the gene ends were 1 base for V and 1 base for J; bases not matched to a gene: 3. Here the CDR3 reads CSARGREGGTDTQYF. The DNA of the CDR3 is TGCAGTGCTAGAGGGCGGGAGGGCGGCACAGATACGCAGTATTTT.

The V call is TRBV12-3 or TRBV12-4, the J call TRBJ1-2; no definite D call. Trimming removed 2 bases at V and 8 bases at J, with 15 bases between. The CDR3 spans 14 residues. CDR3 sequence (DNA): TGTGCCAGCAGTTTAAAGTTCCCCTGGCCCGGCTACACCTTC. The encoded protein is CASSLKFPWPGYTF.